This TCR gamma chain derives from a study of gamma delta lymphoproliferative disorders and STAT genes. Across the study: Gamma-chain libraries were built from at least 50 ng of genomic DNA with the LymphoTrack Dx TCRG Assay. Delta-chain libraries followed the EuroClonality-NGS standard operating procedure.

This clone is termed medium-sized. Its antigen is unidentified. General study findings and limits: Patient gamma repertoires clustered apart from healthy controls; delta did not. Leukemic cells skewed toward terminal effectors, unlike likely varied control T cells.

TCRdb re-called the multiplex PCR reads using CATT. The profile shows roughly 1,200 gamma-chain clones, about 15% of them singletons. Germline CDR1 is GITISATS and CDR2 is ISYDGTV (reference sequence). This CDR3 has 17 residues. V trimming: 0 bases; J trimming: 6 bases; junction bases outside the gene matches: 5. PBMCs from patients and controls supplied the genomic DNA for sequencing. This receptor was obtained from a human donor in good health. This chain connects TRGV9 to TRGJP. TCRdb lists no J gene, so it was determined here by aligning the DNA to germline. Sequenced input: blood. CDR3 protein: CALWEVRGELGKKIKVF. The DNA of the CDR3 is TGTGCCTTGTGGGAGGTGCGGGGAGAGTTGGGCAAAAAAATCAAGGTATTT.